This is a list of T cell receptor beta chains from one sample in a study of post-analysis software for immune sequencing data. MiXCR was run by TCRdb on the PCR reads, yielding one entry per CDR3 protein. Among some 690,000 distinct CDR3 sequences, 55% to 70% were seen once, and the ten largest hold about 10%. What was sequenced was blood. Every receptor here comes from a girl under 10 years old with multiple sclerosis. CDR3s include the opening cysteine and the closing phenylalanine or tryptophan. The D gene is left open where the match is weak. Some rows mark clone size as missing; the rest say once, few, many or name a class of expanded clone.

V: TRBV20-1
J: TRBJ1-2
size: NA
D: TRBD1
CDR3: CSAKTDRRYGYYTF
DNA: TGCAGTGCTAAAACGGACAGGAGATATGGCTATTACACCTTC

V: TRBV5-5
J: TRBJ1-4
size: NA
D: NA
CDR3: CASSWGSVEKLFF
DNA: TGTGCCAGCAGCTGGGGCAGCGTAGAAAAACTGTTTTTT

V: TRBV5-1
J: TRBJ2-6
size: NA
D: NA
CDR3: CASNRDSGANVLTF
DNA: TGCGCCAGCAACAGGGACTCTGGGGCCAACGTCCTGACTTTC

V: TRBV29-1
J: TRBJ2-5
size: few
D: TRBD2
CDR3: CSVRLAGGQETQYF
DNA: TGCAGCGTTCGACTAGCGGGAGGTCAAGAGACCCAGTACTTC

V: TRBV11-3
J: TRBJ2-1
size: few
D: NA
CDR3: CASSLGEGWDNNEQFF
DNA: TGTGCCAGCAGCTTAGGGGAGGGATGGGACAACAATGAGCAGTTCTTC

V: TRBV7-9
J: TRBJ2-3
size: NA
D: NA
CDR3: CASSPNLDTQYF
DNA: TGTGCCAGCAGCCCCAACCTAGATACGCAGTATTTT

V: TRBV29-1
J: TRBJ2-4
size: NA
D: TRBD1
CDR3: CSVLGQGAGNIQYF
DNA: TGCAGCGTCCTGGGACAGGGGGCAGGGAACATTCAGTACTTC

V: TRBV29-1
J: TRBJ2-4
size: NA
D: TRBD1
CDR3: CSVSPGQGHGNIQYF
DNA: TGCAGCGTTTCCCCGGGACAGGGTCATGGAAACATTCAGTACTTC

V: TRBV4-3
J: TRBJ1-5
size: NA
D: NA
CDR3: CASSQDARGGGPQHF
DNA: TGCGCCAGCAGCCAAGATGCAAGGGGGGGAGGGCCCCAGCATTTT

V: TRBV4-1
J: TRBJ2-7
size: NA
D: NA
CDR3: CASSQDTAASYEQYF
DNA: TGCGCCAGCAGCCAAGATACTGCGGCCTCCTACGAGCAGTACTTC

V: TRBV7-2
J: TRBJ2-3
size: few
D: NA
CDR3: CASSLVYDTQYF
DNA: TGTGCCAGCAGCTTAGTATACGATACGCAGTATTTT

V: TRBV12-3/TRBV12-4
J: TRBJ2-4
size: NA
D: NA
CDR3: CASSLEENRVLAKNIQYF
DNA: TGTGCCAGCAGTTTAGAGGAGAACAGGGTACTAGCCAAAAACATTCAGTACTTC

V: TRBV20-1
J: TRBJ2-5
size: few
D: NA
CDR3: CSASPSGGPETQYF
DNA: TGCAGTGCTAGTCCCTCGGGGGGCCCAGAGACCCAGTACTTC

V: TRBV20-1
J: TRBJ2-1
size: few
D: NA
CDR3: CSARLPPFNEQFF
DNA: TGCAGTGCTAGGCTTCCCCCATTCAATGAGCAGTTCTTC

V: TRBV12-3/TRBV12-4
J: TRBJ2-1
size: few
D: TRBD1
CDR3: CASRISSGQGEFF
DNA: TGTGCCAGCAGGATCTCCTCCGGACAGGGGGAGTTCTTC

V: TRBV20-1
J: TRBJ2-5
size: few
D: TRBD1
CDR3: CSADRGQETQYF
DNA: TGCAGTGCTGACAGGGGTCAAGAGACCCAGTACTTC

V: TRBV29-1
J: TRBJ2-3
size: NA
D: TRBD2
CDR3: CSVHGLAGADTQYF
DNA: TGCAGCGTGCACGGACTAGCTGGGGCAGATACGCAGTATTTT